These 23 T cell receptor beta chains share one sample of origin, sequenced in a study of blood T cells in healthy people across ages. It was with a sample-barcoded 5' primer and a J-beta primer mix that a second PCR of roughly 6 to 11 cycles was run. TCRdb re-called the 5' RACE reads with MiXCR, one entry per CDR3 protein. Here the sample spans some 670,000 distinct CDR3 sequences, more than 45% being singletons. The specimen sequenced was blood. The receptors were gathered from an elderly woman in good health.

The chain couples TRBV29-1 to TRBJ2-3; D may match TRBD1 or TRBD2 (6 bases each). Germline V lookup: CDR1 SQVTM, CDR2 ANQGSEA. CDR3 length: 14 amino acids. Deletions cut 4 bases from V and 0 bases from J, with 11 bases between. In DNA, the CDR3 is TGCAGCGTTGTGACGGGGGCTAGCACAGATACGCAGTATTTT. It encodes CSVVTGASTDTQYF.

This chain links TRBV6-5 with TRBJ2-4; weak D call: TRBD2 (6 bases). The DNA end is a closer match to TRBJ2-5, so the J assignment may be wrong. Germline V gene data show CDR1 as MNHEY and CDR2 as SVGAGI. CDR3 length: 12 residues. This CDR3 reads CASGTRGETQYF. The CDR3 DNA reads as TGTGCCAGTGGGACTCGAGGGGAGACCCAGTACTTC.

The V and J genes are TRBV20-1 and TRBJ1-1; no definite D call. The germline V gene encodes CDR1 DFQATT and CDR2 SNEGSKA (reference sequence). CDR3 size: 13 residues. V lost 3 bases and J lost 6, with 14 bases in between. This CDR3 is CSASTLPSPEAFF. In DNA, the CDR3 is TGCAGTGCTAGTACCCTTCCAAGCCCTGAAGCTTTCTTT.

J is TRBJ2-7 and V is TRBV9, with D perhaps being TRBD1 or TRBD2 (6 bases each). V shed 4 bases and J shed 9 bases, with 26 bases lying between them. There are 16 residues in the CDR3. Germline V gene lookup returns CDR1 SGDLS and CDR2 YYNGEE. The CDR3 coding sequence is TGTGCCAGCAGCCAGAGTAGGTGGGCAGGGGAGGAAGGGCAGTACTTC. Translating gives CASSQSRWAGEEGQYF.

Details on this clonotype: This may arise from a read error, as a much more abundant clone is one base away. The rearrangement uses TRBV5-1 and TRBJ2-7; D unresolved. Trimming took off 5 bases at V and 4 bases at J, with 16 bases between the two ends. Germline V gene lookup returns CDR1 SGHRS and CDR2 YFSETQ. The CDR3 contains 14 residues. CDR3 protein: CASSPCPDPYEQYF. Written as DNA, the CDR3 is TGCGCCAGCAGTCCTTGCCCCGACCCGTACGAGCAGTACTTC.

In the case of this clonotype: A much bigger clone sits one base away, suggesting this may be a read error. This chain connects TRBV3-1 to TRBJ1-2, with TRBD1 identical over 7 bases. This CDR3 spans 13 amino acids. CDR1 is LGHDT and CDR2 is YNNKEL in the germline V gene (reference sequence). CDR3 sequence reads: CAGRHRGDYGYTF. CDR3 sequence (DNA): TGTGCCGGCAGACACAGGGGTGACTATGGCTACACCTTC.

In its sample, this clonotype was seen a few times. This rearrangement joins TRBV6-1 to TRBJ1-5; TRBD1 might be the D (6 bases). Germline loops: CDR1 MNHNS, CDR2 SASEGT. Trimming cost V 4 bases and J 3 bases, with 16 bases left between them. The CDR3 covers 16 residues. CDR3 sequence (DNA): TGTGCCAGCAGTGCACAGGGTTTTCGGAACAATCAGCCCCAGCATTTT. This translates into CASSAQGFRNNQPQHF.

This clonotype was observed once. This chain connects TRBV24-1 to TRBJ2-3; D unclear. Trimming removed 1 base from V and 0 bases from J, with 7 bases in between. Germline V lookup: CDR1 KGHDR, CDR2 SFDVKD. The CDR3 sequence is 15 residues long. The CDR3: CATSDFGLSTDTQYF. CDR3 nucleotide sequence: TGTGCCACCAGTGATTTTGGGCTAAGCACAGATACGCAGTATTTT.

In its sample, this clonotype was seen a few times. The chain couples TRBV12-3 or TRBV12-4 to TRBJ2-2; D gene unclear. The CDR3 totals 15 residues. Trimming stripped 2 bases from V and 1 base from J, with 8 bases between. In DNA form, the CDR3 reads TGTGCCAGCAGTTTATGGGTTTTGAACACCGGGGAGCTGTTTTTT. Protein sequence: CASSLWVLNTGELFF.

With regard to this clonotype: This may be a read error, as it is one base from a much larger clone. The DNA for the CDR3 is TGTCCCAGCAGCTTAGGAGGGACAGGGCAAGAGACCCAGTACTTC. Protein product: CPSSLGGTGQETQYF. The chain uses TRBV7-2 and TRBJ2-7; 9 nucleotides match TRBD1. Matching the DNA end better, TRBJ2-5 makes the J call doubtful. The CDR3 consists of 15 residues. Germline values: CDR1 SGHTA, CDR2 FQGNSA.

The chain links TRBV14 to TRBJ1-2, with D unresolved. CDR1 is SGHDN and CDR2 is FVKESK in the germline V gene. The CDR3 runs to 13 residues. The V and J ends lost 2 bases and 8 bases respectively, with 12 bases between them. The CDR3 here is CASSQIETQGYTF. DNA of the CDR3: TGTGCCAGCAGCCAAATCGAGACTCAGGGCTACACCTTC.

A single count supports this clonotype. This chain links TRBV27 with TRBJ1-2; 7 bases line up with TRBD1. CDR1 and CDR2 (germline): MNHEY, SMNVEV (reference sequence). With V trimmed by 0 bases and J by 2 bases, 6 bases remained unmatched. CDR3 size: 16 residues. The CDR3 reads CASSLSGKGANYGYTF. In DNA, the CDR3 is TGTGCCAGCAGTTTATCGGGAAAGGGGGCGAACTATGGCTACACCTTC.

The chain links TRBV10-3 to TRBJ2-2; a possible D gene is TRBD1 (6 bases). Germline assignment: CDR1 ENHRY and CDR2 SYGVKD. Trimming pared 1 base from V and 0 bases from J, leaving 6 bases between. The CDR3 runs 15 residues. This chain's CDR3 is CAISEWGPNTGELFF. The CDR3 region has the DNA TGTGCCATCAGTGAGTGGGGGCCGAACACCGGGGAGCTGTTTTTT.

About this clonotype itself: Since a much larger clone is just one base distant, this may be a read error. CDR3 region: CSIASGGALETQYF. The CDR3, as DNA: TGCAGCATTGCTAGCGGGGGGGCCCTGGAGACCCAGTACTTC. V is TRBV29-1 and J is TRBJ2-5, with 12 bases fitting TRBD2. V was pared by 8 bases and J by 5 bases, with 9 bases of the junction left unmatched. The germline V gene encodes CDR1 SQVTM and CDR2 ANQGSEA. CDR3 length: 14 residues.

Of note for this clonotype: The junction differs from germline at one of its ends, possibly a read error. V is TRBV18 and J is TRBJ2-6; D is possibly TRBD1 (5 bases). The CDR3 is 17 amino acids. The germline V gene has CDR1 KGHSH and CDR2 LQKENI. For the CDR3, the DNA is TGTACCAGCTCACCAACCAGACAGACTGCTGGGGCCAACGTCCTGACTTTC. Residues: CTSSPTRQTAGANVLTF. The full variable domain, with the rest looked up from reference TRBV18 and TRBJ2-6, is NAGVMQNPRHLVRRRGQEARLRCSPMKGHSHVYWYRQLPEEGLKFMVYLQKENIIDESGMPKERFSAEFPKEGPSILRIQQVVRGDSAAYFCTSSPTRQTAGANVLTFGAGSRLTVL.

The chain couples TRBV10-3 to TRBJ1-5, with D hard to call. V lost 0 bases, J lost 6 bases, and 6 bases lay in between. Germline V gene lookup returns CDR1 ENHRY and CDR2 SYGVKD. This CDR3 is built from 13 residues. The CDR3 sequence: CAISESTRQPQHF. CDR3 in DNA: TGTGCCATCAGTGAGTCCACCCGTCAGCCCCAGCATTTT.

This chain joins TRBV21-1 and TRBJ2-7. TRBV21-1 is a pseudogene. The CDR3 runs to 12 residues. The CDR3: CASRSFGNEQYF. The CDR3 region has the DNA TGTGCCAGCAGGTCCTTTGGGAATGAGCAGTACTTC.

This clonotype was counted many times. The chain combines TRBV7-8 with TRBJ2-3; D is ambiguous. The CDR3 totals 17 residues. Trimming stripped 2 bases from V and 2 bases from J, with 17 bases between. Germline CDR1 is SGHVS and CDR2 is FQNEAQ. CDR3 nucleotide sequence: TGTGCCAGCAGCTTACGTCCCGTACGGGTAGACACAGATACGCAGTATTTT. Translation: CASSLRPVRVDTDTQYF.

Ten or more counts support this clonotype. The chain is built from TRBV27 and TRBJ2-1; the D is unclear. Germline assignment: CDR1 MNHEY and CDR2 SMNVEV (reference sequence). This CDR3 has 14 amino acids. The V end was cut by 5 bases, the J end by 5 bases, with 13 bases between. Here the CDR3 reads CASSPTRLDNEQFF. In DNA, the CDR3 is TGTGCCAGCAGTCCCACCCGCCTAGACAATGAGCAGTTCTTC.

This clonotype was observed at least ten times. This rearrangement joins TRBV7-9 to TRBJ2-7; 11 bases agree with TRBD1. J gave up 3 bases and V 4 bases, and 5 bases lay outside the gene matches. The germline V gene has CDR1 SEHNR and CDR2 FQNEAQ (reference sequence). CDR3 size: 15 residues. The CDR3 region is CASSSGQGAFYEQYF. The CDR3 coding sequence is TGTGCCAGCAGCTCCGGACAGGGGGCTTTCTACGAGCAGTACTTC. The whole variable domain, filled in from reference TRBV7-9 and TRBJ2-7, reads DTGVSQNPRHKITKRGQNVTFRCDPISEHNRLYWYRQTLGQGPEFLTYFQNEAQLEKSRLLSDRFSAERPKGSFSTLEIQRTEQGDSAMYLCASSSGQGAFYEQYFGPGTRLTVT.

The chain has TRBV4-3 and TRBJ1-5; D ambiguous. The CDR3 extends over 15 amino acids. In germline, CDR1 is LGHNA, CDR2 YSLEER. Trimming pared 3 bases from V and 2 bases from J, leaving 11 bases between. The CDR3 coding sequence is TGCGCCAGCAGCCATATTTATCATGGCAATCAGCCCCAGCATTTT. Amino acid sequence: CASSHIYHGNQPQHF.

The chain uses TRBV15 and TRBJ1-3; D might be TRBD1 (6 bases). The germline gives CDR1 LNHNV, CDR2 YYDKDF (reference sequence). The CDR3 totals 16 residues. The V gene lost 0 bases and the J gene lost 4 bases, with 13 bases spanning the gap. This CDR3 is CATSRDPQGRGNTIYF. In nucleotides, the CDR3 is TGTGCCACCAGCAGAGATCCGCAGGGGCGGGGAAACACCATATATTTT.

Comment on this clonotype: This could be a read error, since a much larger clone is one nucleotide away. V usage is TRBV7-2 and J usage is TRBJ2-1, with D hard to call. Trimming removed 2 bases from V and 11 bases from J, with 22 bases in between. Germline V gene data show CDR1 as SGHTA and CDR2 as FQGNSA. This CDR3 has 16 residues. CDR3 loop: CASSLIAPSFVHKQFF. For the CDR3, the DNA is TGTGCCAGCAGCTTAATAGCCCCTTCGTTCGTCCATAAGCAGTTCTTC.